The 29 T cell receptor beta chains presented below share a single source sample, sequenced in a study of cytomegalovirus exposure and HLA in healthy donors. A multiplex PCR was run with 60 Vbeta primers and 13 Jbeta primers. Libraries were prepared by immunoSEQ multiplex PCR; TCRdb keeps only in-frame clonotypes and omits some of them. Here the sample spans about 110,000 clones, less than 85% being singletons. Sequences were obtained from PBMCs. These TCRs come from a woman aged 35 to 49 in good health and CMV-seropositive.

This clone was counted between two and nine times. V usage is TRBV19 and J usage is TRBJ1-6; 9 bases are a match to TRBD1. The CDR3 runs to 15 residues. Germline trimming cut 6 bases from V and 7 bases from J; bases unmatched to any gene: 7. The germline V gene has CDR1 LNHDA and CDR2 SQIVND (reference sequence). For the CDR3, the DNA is TGTGCCAGTAGGAACCAGGGACAGGGCAATTCACCCCTCCACTTT. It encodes CASRNQGQGNSPLHF.

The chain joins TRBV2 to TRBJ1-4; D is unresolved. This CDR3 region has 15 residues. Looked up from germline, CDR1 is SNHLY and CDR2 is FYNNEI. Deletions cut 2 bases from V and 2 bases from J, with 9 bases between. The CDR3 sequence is CASSESPSTNEKLFF. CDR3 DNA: TGTGCCAGCAGTGAATCCCCCTCCACTAATGAAAAACTGTTTTTT.

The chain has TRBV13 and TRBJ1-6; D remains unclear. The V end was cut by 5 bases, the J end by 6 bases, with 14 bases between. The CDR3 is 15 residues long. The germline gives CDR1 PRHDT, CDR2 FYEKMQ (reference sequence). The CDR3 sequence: CASSAERASNSPLHF. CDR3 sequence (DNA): TGTGCCAGCAGCGCGGAAAGAGCCTCTAATTCACCCCTCCACTTT. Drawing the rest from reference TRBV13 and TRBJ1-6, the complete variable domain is AAGVIQSPRHLIKEKRETATLKCYPIPRHDTVYWYQQGPGQDPQFLISFYEKMQSDKGSIPDRFSAQQFSDYHSELNMSSLELGDSALYFCASSAERASNSPLHFGNGTRLTVT.

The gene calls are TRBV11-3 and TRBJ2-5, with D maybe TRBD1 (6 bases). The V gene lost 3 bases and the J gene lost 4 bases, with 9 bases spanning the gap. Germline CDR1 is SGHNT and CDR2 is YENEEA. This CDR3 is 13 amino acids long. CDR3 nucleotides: TGTGCCAGCAGCTTCCGGACAGCAGAGACCCAGTACTTC. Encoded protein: CASSFRTAETQYF.

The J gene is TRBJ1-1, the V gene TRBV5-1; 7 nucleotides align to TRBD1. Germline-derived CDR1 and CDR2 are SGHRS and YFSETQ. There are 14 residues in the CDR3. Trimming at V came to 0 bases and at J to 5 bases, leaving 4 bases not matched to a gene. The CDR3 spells CASSLGQGKTEAFF. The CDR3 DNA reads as TGCGCCAGCAGCTTGGGACAGGGTAAGACTGAAGCTTTCTTT. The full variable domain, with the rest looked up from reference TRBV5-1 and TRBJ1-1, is KAGVTQTPRYLIKTRGQQVTLSCSPISGHRSVSWYQQTPGQGLQFLFEYFSETQRNKGNFPGRFSGRQFSNSRSEMNVSTLELGDSALYLCASSLGQGKTEAFFGQGTRLTVV.

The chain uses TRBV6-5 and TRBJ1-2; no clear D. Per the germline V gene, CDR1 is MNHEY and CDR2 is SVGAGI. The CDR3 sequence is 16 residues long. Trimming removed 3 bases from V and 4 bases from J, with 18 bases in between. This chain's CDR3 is CASSYQTNSPLYGYTF. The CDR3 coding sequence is TGTGCCAGCAGTTATCAAACGAACAGTCCCCTCTATGGCTACACCTTC.

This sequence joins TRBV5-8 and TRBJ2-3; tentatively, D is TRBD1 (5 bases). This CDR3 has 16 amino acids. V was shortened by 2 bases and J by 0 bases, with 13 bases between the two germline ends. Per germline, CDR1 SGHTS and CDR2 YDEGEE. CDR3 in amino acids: CASSLAQGASTDTQYF. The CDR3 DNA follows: TGTGCCAGCAGCTTAGCCCAGGGTGCTAGCACAGATACGCAGTATTTT. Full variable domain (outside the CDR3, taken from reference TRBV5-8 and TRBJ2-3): EAGVTQSPTHLIKTRGQQATLRCSPISGHTSVYWYQQALGLGLQFLLWYDEGEERNRGNFPPRFSGRQFPNYSSELNVNALELEDSALYLCASSLAQGASTDTQYFGPGTRLTVL.

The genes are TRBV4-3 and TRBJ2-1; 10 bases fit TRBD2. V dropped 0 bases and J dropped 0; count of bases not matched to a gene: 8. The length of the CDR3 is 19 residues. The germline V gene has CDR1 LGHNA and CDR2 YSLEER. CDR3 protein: CASSQDHSGGSSSYNEQFF. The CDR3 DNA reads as TGCGCCAGCAGCCAAGATCATAGCGGGGGGTCGAGCTCCTACAATGAGCAGTTCTTC.

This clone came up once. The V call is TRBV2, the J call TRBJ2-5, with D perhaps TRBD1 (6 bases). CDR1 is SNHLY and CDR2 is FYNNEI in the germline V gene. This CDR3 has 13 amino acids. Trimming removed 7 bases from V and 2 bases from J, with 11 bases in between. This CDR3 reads CASNGQIQETQYF. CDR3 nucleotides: TGTGCCAGCAACGGACAGATTCAAGAGACCCAGTACTTC.

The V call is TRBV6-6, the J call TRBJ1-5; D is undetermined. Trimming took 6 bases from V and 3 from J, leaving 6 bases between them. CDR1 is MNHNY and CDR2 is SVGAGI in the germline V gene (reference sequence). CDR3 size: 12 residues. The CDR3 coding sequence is TGTGCCAGCAGAGAGAACAATCAGCCCCAGCATTTT. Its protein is CASRENNQPQHF.

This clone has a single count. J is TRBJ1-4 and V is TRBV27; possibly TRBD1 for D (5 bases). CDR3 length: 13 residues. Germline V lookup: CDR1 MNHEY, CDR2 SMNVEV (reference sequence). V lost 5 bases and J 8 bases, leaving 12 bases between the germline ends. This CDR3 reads CASSGREGEKLFF. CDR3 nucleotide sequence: TGTGCCAGCAGTGGCAGGGAAGGGGAAAAACTGTTTTTT. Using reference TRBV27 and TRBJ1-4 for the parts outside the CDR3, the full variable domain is EAQVTQNPRYLITVTGKKLTVTCSQNMNHEYMSWYRQDPGLGLRQIYYSMNVEVTDKGDVPEGYKVSRKEKRNFPLILESPSPNQTSLYFCASSGREGEKLFFGSGTQLSVL.

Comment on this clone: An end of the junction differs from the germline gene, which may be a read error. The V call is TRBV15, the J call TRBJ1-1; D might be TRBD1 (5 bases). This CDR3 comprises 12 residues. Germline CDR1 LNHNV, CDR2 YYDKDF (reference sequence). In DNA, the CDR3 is TGTGCCACGAGCAGGGTACGGACTGAAGCTTTCTTT. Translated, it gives CATSRVRTEAFF.

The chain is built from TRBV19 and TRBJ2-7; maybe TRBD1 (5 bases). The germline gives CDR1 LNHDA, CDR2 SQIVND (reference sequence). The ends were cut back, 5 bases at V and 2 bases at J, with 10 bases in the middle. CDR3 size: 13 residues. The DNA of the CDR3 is TGTGCCAGTAGTTACGACAGTACCTACGAGCAGTACTTC. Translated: CASSYDSTYEQYF. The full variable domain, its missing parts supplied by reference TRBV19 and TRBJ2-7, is DGGITQSPKYLFRKEGQNVTLSCEQNLNHDAMYWYRQDPGQGLRLIYYSQIVNDFQKGDIAEGYSVSREKKESFPLTVTSAQKNPTAFYLCASSYDSTYEQYFGPGTRLTVT.

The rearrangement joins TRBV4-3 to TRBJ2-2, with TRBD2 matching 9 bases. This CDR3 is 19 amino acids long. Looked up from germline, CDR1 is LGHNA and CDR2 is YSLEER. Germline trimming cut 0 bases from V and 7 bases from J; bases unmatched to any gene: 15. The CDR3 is CASSQEVFWRGGHIGELFF. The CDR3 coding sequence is TGCGCCAGCAGCCAAGAAGTTTTTTGGCGGGGGGGCCACATCGGGGAGCTGTTTTTT.

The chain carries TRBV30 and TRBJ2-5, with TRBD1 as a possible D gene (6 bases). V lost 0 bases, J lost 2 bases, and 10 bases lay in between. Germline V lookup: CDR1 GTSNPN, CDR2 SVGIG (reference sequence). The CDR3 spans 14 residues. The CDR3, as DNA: TGTGCCTGGAGTGTAGGACAGTCGCAAGAGACCCAGTACTTC. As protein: CAWSVGQSQETQYF.

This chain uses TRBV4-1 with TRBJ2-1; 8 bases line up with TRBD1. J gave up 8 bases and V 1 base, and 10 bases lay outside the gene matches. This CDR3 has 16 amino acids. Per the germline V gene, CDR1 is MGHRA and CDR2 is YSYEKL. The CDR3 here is CASSQGGAGGWDEQFF. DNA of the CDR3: TGCGCCAGCAGCCAAGGCGGGGCAGGGGGCTGGGATGAGCAGTTCTTC.

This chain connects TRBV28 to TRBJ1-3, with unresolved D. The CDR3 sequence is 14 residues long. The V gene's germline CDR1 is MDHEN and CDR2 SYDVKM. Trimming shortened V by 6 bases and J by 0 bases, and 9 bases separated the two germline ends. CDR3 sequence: CASSVHSSGNTIYF. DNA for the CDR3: TGTGCCAGCAGCGTTCACAGCTCTGGAAACACCATATATTTT.

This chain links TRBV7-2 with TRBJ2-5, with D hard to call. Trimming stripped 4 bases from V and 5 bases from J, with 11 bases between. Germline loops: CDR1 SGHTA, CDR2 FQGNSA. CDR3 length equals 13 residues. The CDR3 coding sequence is TGTGCCAGCAGCTCGTCCTACGGGGAGACCCAGTACTTC. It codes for CASSSSYGETQYF.

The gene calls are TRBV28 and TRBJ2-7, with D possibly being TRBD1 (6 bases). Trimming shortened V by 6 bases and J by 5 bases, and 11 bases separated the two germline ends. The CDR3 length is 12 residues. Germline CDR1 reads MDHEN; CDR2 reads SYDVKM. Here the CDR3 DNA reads TGTGCCAGCAGCGACAGGTTAAACGAGCAGTACTTC. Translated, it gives CASSDRLNEQYF.

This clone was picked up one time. The CDR3 spells CASSLSGGGRGMGFRDTQYF. CDR3 nucleotides: TGCGCCAGCAGCCTATCTGGGGGGGGGCGAGGTATGGGGTTTAGGGATACGCAGTATTTT. The chain joins TRBV4-3 to TRBJ2-3; tentative D call: TRBD2 (7 bases). The CDR3 contains 20 residues. V was cut by 4 bases and J by 6 bases, with 32 bases left in between. Germline CDR1 reads LGHNA; CDR2 reads YSLEER.

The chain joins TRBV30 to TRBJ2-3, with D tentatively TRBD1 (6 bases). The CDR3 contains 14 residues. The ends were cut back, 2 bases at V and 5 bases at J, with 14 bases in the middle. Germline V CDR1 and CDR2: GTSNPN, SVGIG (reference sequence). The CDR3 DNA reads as TGTGCCTGGAGTACCCGGACAGCTTTAGATACGCAGTATTTT. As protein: CAWSTRTALDTQYF.

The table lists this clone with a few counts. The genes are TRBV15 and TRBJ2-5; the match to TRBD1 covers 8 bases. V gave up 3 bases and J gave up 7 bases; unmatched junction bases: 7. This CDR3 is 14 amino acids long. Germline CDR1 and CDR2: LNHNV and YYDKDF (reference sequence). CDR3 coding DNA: TGTGCCACCAGCAGCCCAGGGGGCCCGACGACCCAGTACTTC. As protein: CATSSPGGPTTQYF.

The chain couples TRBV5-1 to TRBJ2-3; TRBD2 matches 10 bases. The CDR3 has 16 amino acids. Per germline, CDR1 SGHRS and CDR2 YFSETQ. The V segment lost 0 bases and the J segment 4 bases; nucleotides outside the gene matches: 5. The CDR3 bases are TGCGCCAGCAGCTTGGGAGCGGGGGGGTCGGCAGATACGCAGTATTTT. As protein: CASSLGAGGSADTQYF.

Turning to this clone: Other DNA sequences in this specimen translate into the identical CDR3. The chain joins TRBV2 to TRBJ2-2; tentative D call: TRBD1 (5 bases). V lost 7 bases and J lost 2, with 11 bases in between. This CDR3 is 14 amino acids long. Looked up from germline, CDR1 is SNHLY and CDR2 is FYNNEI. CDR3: CASKGLINTGELFF. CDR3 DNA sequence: TGTGCCAGCAAGGGGCTAATAAACACCGGGGAGCTGTTTTTT.

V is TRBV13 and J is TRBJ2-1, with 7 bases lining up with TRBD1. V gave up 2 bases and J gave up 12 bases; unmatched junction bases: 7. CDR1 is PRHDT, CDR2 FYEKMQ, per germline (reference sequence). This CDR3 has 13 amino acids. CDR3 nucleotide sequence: TGTGCCAGCAGCTTAAGAAGGGCAGGGGGGCAGTTCTTC. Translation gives CASSLRRAGGQFF.

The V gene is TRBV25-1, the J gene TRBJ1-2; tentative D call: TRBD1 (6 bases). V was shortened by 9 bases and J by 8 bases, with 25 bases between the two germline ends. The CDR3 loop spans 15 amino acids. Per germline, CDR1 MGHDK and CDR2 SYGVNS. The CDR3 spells CARLFSWSGAGGYTF. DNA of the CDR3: TGTGCCAGACTTTTCTCATGGTCAGGGGCGGGCGGCTACACCTTC.

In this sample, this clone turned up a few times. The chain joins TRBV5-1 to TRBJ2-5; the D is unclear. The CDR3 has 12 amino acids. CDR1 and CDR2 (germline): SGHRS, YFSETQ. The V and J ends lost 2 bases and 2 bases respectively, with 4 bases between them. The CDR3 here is CASSFEQETQYF. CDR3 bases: TGCGCCAGCAGCTTCGAGCAAGAGACCCAGTACTTC.

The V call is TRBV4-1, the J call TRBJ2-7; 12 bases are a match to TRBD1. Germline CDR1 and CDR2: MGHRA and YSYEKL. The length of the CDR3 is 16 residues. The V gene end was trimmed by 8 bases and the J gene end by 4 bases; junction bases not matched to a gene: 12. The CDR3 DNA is TGCGCCAGCGCCTTCACCGGGACAGGGGGCCCATACGAGCAGTACTTC. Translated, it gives CASAFTGTGGPYEQYF.

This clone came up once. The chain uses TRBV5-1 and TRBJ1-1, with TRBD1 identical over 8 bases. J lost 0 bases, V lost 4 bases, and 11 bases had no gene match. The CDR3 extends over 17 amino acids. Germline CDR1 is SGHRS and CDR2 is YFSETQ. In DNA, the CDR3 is TGCGCCAGCAGCGATCCATACAGGGGGTCCATGAACACTGAAGCTTTCTTT. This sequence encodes CASSDPYRGSMNTEAFF.